This T cell receptor beta chain is from a study of human thymus T cells. Points from the study as a whole: Unrelated individuals were reported by related research to share highly overlapping thymic repertoires.

The germline V gene has CDR1 MNHEY and CDR2 SMNVEV (reference sequence). The CDR3 is 14 residues long. Trimming cost V 5 bases and J 8 bases, with 15 bases left between them. Resections from corrective heart surgery supplied the thymus tissue. Immunologically healthy infants in Finland undergoing congenital heart defect surgery were the donors. The assay was immunoSEQ multiplex PCR, and TCRdb's table has in-frame clones only and misses some. The data hold some 130,000 clones, with around 95% observed a single time. To note about this clone: Its antigen is still unknown.

V and J are TRBV27 and TRBJ2-2; D ambiguous. The receptor was isolated from a boy less than two years old with a congenital heart defect but otherwise immunologically healthy. Specimen: thymus tissue. CDR3 nucleotides: TGTGCCAGCAGTCCCGCCCGCCCAGAGGGGGAGCTGTTTTTT. Translated: CASSPARPEGELFF.